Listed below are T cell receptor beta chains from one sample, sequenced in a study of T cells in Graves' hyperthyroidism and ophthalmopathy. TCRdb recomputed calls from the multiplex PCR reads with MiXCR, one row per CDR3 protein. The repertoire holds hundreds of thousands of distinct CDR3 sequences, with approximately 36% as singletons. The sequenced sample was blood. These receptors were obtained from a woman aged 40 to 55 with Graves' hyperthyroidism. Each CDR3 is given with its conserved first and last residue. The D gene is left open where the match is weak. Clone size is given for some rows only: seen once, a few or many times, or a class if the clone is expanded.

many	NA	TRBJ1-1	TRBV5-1	CASSLEGSAEAFF	TGCGCCAGCAGCTTGGAGGGCAGCGCTGAAGCTTTCTTT
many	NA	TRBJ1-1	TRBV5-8	CASSLAREAFF	TGTGCCAGCAGCTTGGCCCGGGAAGCTTTCTTT
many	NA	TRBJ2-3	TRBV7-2	CASSPYIDTQYF	TGTGCCAGCAGCCCCTACATTGATACGCAGTATTTT
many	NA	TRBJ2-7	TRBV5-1	CASSLAAGYEQYF	TGCGCCAGCAGCTTGGCGGCGGGCTACGAGCAGTACTTC
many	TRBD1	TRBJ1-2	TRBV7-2	CASSSLGTGSRGYTF	TGTGCCAGCAGCTCCCTGGGGACAGGGAGTCGAGGCTACACCTTC
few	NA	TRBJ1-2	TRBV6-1	CASSEGGGSGYGYTF	TGTGCCAGCAGTGAAGGTGGGGGTAGCGGCTATGGCTACACCTTC
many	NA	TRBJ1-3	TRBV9	CASSVEPTSGNTIYF	TGTGCCAGCAGCGTAGAGCCGACCTCTGGAAACACCATATATTTT
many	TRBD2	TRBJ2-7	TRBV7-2	CASRSGGRFEQYF	TGTGCCAGCCGATCGGGCGGGAGATTCGAGCAGTACTTC
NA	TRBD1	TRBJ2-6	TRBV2	CASRVGQASGANVLTF	TGTGCCAGCAGAGTCGGACAGGCCTCTGGGGCCAACGTCCTGACTTTC
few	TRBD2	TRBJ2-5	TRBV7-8	CASSQGLSGGVGTQYF	TGTGCCAGCAGCCAAGGTCTTAGCGGGGGGGTTGGGACCCAGTACTTC
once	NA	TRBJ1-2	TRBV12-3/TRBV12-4	CASSSRRSPYGYTF	TGTGCCAGCAGTTCTCGCCGGTCCCCATATGGCTACACCTTC
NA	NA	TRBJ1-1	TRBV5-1	CASSLAPRDSYMNTEAFF	TGCGCCAGCAGCTTGGCTCCTCGGGACTCCTACATGAACACTGAAGCTTTCTTT
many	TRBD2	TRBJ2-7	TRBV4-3	CASRRGLAGDSYEQYF	TGCGCCAGCAGACGTGGACTAGCGGGAGATTCCTACGAGCAGTACTTC
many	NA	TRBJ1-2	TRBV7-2	CASSLAPIYNYGYTF	TGTGCCAGCAGCTTAGCGCCAATCTATAACTATGGCTACACCTTC
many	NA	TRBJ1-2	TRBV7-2	CASSSYTTGSYGYTF	TGTGCCAGCAGCTCCTATACTACAGGGAGCTATGGCTACACCTTC
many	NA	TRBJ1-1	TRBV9	CASSVGVGMVGTEAFF	TGTGCCAGCAGCGTAGGGGTAGGGATGGTAGGCACTGAAGCTTTCTTT
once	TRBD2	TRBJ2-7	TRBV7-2	CASSTTTSGYGQYF	TGTGCCAGCAGCACGACGACTAGCGGTTACGGGCAGTACTTC
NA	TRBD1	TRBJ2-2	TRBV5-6	CASSLLTGANTGELFF	TGTGCCAGCAGCTTGTTGACAGGGGCGAACACCGGGGAGCTGTTTTTT